One sample yielded the 13 T cell receptor beta chains listed below, sequenced in a study of early T cells in non-severe SARS-CoV-2 infection. TCRdb ran MiXCR on the 5' RACE reads and lists one entry per CDR3 protein. Here the sample spans 90,000 to 120,000 distinct CDR3 sequences, 11% being singletons. Sequencing was performed on whole blood. These receptors were taken from an adult who was a healthcare worker with PCR-confirmed SARS-CoV-2 infection or an uninfected control (not recorded which).

V gene TRBV6-5 combines with J gene TRBJ1-1; D remains unclear. CDR3 length: 13 amino acids. The V gene's germline CDR1 is MNHEY and CDR2 SVGAGI. Trimming cost V 5 bases and J 1 base, with 8 bases left between them. Written as DNA, the CDR3 is TGTGCCAGCAGTCTCAGAAAGAACACTGAAGCTTTCTTT. It encodes CASSLRKNTEAFF.

This clonotype was found many times. This sequence joins TRBV14 and TRBJ2-1; 12 bases match TRBD2. Germline CDR1 and CDR2: SGHDN and FVKESK. CDR3 length equals 15 residues. The V segment lost 3 bases and the J segment 8 bases; nucleotides outside the gene matches: 5. CDR3 sequence (DNA): TGTGCCAGCAGCCACTTGACTAGCGGGAGTGATGAGCAGTTCTTC. Its protein is CASSHLTSGSDEQFF.

This clonotype was seen repeatedly, ten times or more. The genes are TRBV7-9 and TRBJ2-2; D remains unclear. The CDR3 has 9 residues. With 1 base removed from V and 12 bases from J, the gap between germline ends came to 0 bases. Per the germline V gene, CDR1 is SEHNR and CDR2 is FQNEAQ (reference sequence). The CDR3 loop reads CASSLELFF. CDR3 coding DNA: TGTGCCAGCAGCTTAGAGCTGTTTTTT. Drawing the rest from reference TRBV7-9 and TRBJ2-2, the complete variable domain is DTGVSQNPRHKITKRGQNVTFRCDPISEHNRLYWYRQTLGQGPEFLTYFQNEAQLEKSRLLSDRFSAERPKGSFSTLEIQRTEQGDSAMYLCASSLELFFGEGSRLTVL.

This clonotype was found a few times. This chain links TRBV10-3 with TRBJ2-2; 7 bases map to TRBD2. J gave up 0 bases and V 8 bases, and 3 bases lay outside the gene matches. Germline values: CDR1 ENHRY, CDR2 SYGVKD. The CDR3 is made up of 14 amino acids. DNA of the CDR3: TGTGCCATCGGGAGGGGCTCGAACACCGGGGAGCTGTTTTTT. It is translated as CAIGRGSNTGELFF.

The rearrangement joins TRBV28 to TRBJ1-2; D call uncertain. The CDR3 has 13 residues. V shed 3 bases and J shed 1 base, with 6 bases lying between them. From germline, CDR1 is MDHEN and CDR2 SYDVKM. Here the CDR3 DNA reads TGTGCCAGCAGTTTCCGGGTTAACTATGGCTACACCTTC. Its translation: CASSFRVNYGYTF.

The sample holds many counts of this clonotype. The rearrangement joins TRBV12-3 or TRBV12-4 to TRBJ2-1; 8 bases align to TRBD2. The CDR3 loop spans 15 amino acids. V dropped 7 bases and J dropped 6; count of bases not matched to a gene: 11. The CDR3 DNA is TGTGCCAGCATGTGGGCGGGAGGAAAGGGCAATGAGCAGTTCTTC. Its protein product is CASMWAGGKGNEQFF.

The V call is TRBV2, the J call TRBJ1-5; D uncertain. V dropped 4 bases and J dropped 1 base, with 11 bases sitting between them. The germline V gene encodes CDR1 SNHLY and CDR2 FYNNEI. This CDR3 contains 15 residues. CDR3 nucleotides: TGTGCCAGCAGTGGCAGCGGACGGAGCAATCAGCCCCAGCATTTT. Its translation: CASSGSGRSNQPQHF.

The V and J genes are TRBV6-2 or TRBV6-3 and TRBJ2-2; the match to TRBD2 covers 8 bases. The CDR3 length is 14 residues. Germline V gene lookup returns CDR1 MNHEY and CDR2 SVGEGT. V was pared by 5 bases and J by 5 bases, with 4 bases of the junction left unmatched. CDR3 amino acids: CASSRREGTGELFF. CDR3 bases: TGTGCCAGCAGTCGCCGGGAGGGGACCGGGGAGCTGTTTTTT.

This clonotype was seen at least ten times. J is TRBJ2-1 and V is TRBV12-3 or TRBV12-4; TRBD1 aligns across 8 bases. The CDR3 has 13 amino acids. J was trimmed by 8 bases and V by 4 bases; bases with no gene match: 4. The CDR3 loop is CASSSGQGHEQFF. CDR3 bases: TGTGCCAGCAGTTCCGGACAGGGTCATGAGCAGTTCTTC.

The rearrangement links TRBV10-2 to TRBJ1-1; no reliable D call. Trimming left V 0 bases short and J 4 bases short, with 6 bases between. The CDR3 totals 13 residues. Germline V lookup: CDR1 WSHSY, CDR2 SAAADI. This chain's CDR3 is CASSESEGTEAFF. Here the CDR3 DNA reads TGCGCCAGCAGTGAGTCAGAAGGCACTGAAGCTTTCTTT.

A few counts support this clonotype. This chain joins TRBV15 and TRBJ1-1, with TRBD1 identical over 7 bases. Trimming took 1 base from V and 5 from J; bases not matched to a gene: 4. The germline V gene has CDR1 LNHNV and CDR2 YYDKDF (reference sequence). This CDR3 is built from 14 residues. The CDR3 spells CATSRGQGRTEAFF. The DNA of the CDR3 is TGTGCCACCAGCAGAGGACAGGGCCGTACTGAAGCTTTCTTT.

This clonotype appeared a single time. This may arise from a read error, as a much more abundant clone is one base away. This chain connects TRBV10-3 to TRBJ2-1; 9 nucleotides agree with TRBD2. The germline V gene encodes CDR1 ENHRY and CDR2 SYGVKD. The CDR3 has 15 amino acids. CDR3 residues: CAIGDLTIAGDEQFF. The DNA for the CDR3 is TGTGCCATCGGTGACCTTACTATAGCGGGAGATGAGCAGTTCTTC.

This clonotype has ten or more counts. The chain carries TRBV9 and TRBJ2-1, with TRBD2 identical over 8 bases. V lost 1 base to trimming and J lost 8 bases; unmatched junction nucleotides: 5. The CDR3 covers 14 residues. Looked up from germline, CDR1 is SGDLS and CDR2 is YYNGEE. CDR3 region: CASSVFAGGDEQFF. In DNA, the CDR3 is TGTGCCAGCAGCGTATTTGCGGGAGGCGATGAGCAGTTCTTC.